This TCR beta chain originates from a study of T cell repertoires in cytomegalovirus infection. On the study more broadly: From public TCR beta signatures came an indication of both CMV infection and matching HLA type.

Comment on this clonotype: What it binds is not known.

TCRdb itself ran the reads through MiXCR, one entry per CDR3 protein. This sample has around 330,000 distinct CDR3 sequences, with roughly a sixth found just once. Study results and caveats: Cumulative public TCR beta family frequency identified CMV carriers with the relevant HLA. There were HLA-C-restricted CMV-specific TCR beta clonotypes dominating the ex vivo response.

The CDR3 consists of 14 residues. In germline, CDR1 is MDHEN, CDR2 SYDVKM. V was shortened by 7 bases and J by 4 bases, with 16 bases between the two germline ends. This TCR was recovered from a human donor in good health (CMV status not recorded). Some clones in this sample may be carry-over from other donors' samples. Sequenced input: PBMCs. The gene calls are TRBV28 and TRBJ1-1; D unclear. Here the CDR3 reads CASTLGGSPTEAFF. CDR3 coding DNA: TGTGCCAGCACCCTCGGCGGGAGCCCCACTGAAGCTTTCTTT.